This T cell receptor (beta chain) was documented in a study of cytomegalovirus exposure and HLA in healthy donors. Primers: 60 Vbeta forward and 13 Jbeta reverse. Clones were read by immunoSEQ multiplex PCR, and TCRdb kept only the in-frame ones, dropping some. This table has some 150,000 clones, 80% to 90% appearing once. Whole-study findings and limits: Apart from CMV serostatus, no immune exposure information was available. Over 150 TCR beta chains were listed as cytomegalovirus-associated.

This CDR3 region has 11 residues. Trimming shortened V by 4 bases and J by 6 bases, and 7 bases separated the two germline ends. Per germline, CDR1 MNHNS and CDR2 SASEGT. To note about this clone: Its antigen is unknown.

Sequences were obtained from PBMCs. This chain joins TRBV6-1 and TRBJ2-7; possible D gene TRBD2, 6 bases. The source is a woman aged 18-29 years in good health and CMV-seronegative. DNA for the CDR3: TGTGCCAGCAGTGCGGGGGTCGAGCAGTACTTC. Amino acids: CASSAGVEQYF.